The entry below describes one TCR beta chain. This specimen comes from a study of blood T cell repertoires in COVID-19. Whole-study context: The origin of the acute and convalescent COVID-19 samples was the United States, Italy and Spain.

Original handling: Nucleated cell counts were estimated from reference gene primer amplification. Profiling relied on immunoSEQ multiplex PCR, and the TCRdb table lists in-frame clones only, not all of them. The DNA was the basis for D and trimming; V, J and clone size are from that table. The sample lists some 150,000 clones; roughly 84% were seen once. V was pared by 1 base and J by 8 bases, with 17 bases between. Germline CDR1 LGHDT, CDR2 YNNKEL (reference sequence). The CDR3 has 15 amino acids. Study members were between about 18 and 95 years old and lived in approximately 25 US regions. Allocation to cohorts depended on clinical history reported by the participants.

Source material: PBMCs or T cells enriched from blood (not recorded which). The chain has TRBV3-1 (or the pseudogene TRBV3-2) and TRBJ1-2; D call uncertain. This clonotype was obtained from a man in his forties or fifties who had recovered from COVID-19. DNA for the CDR3: TGTGCCAGCAGCCAAGGAAGCTCCGGGTCCGCGGGCTACACCTTC. This sequence encodes CASSQGSSGSAGYTF.